These 14 T cell receptor beta chains were sequenced from one sample in a study of blood T cell repertoires in COVID-19. TCRdb's table, derived via immunoSEQ multiplex PCR, lists solely in-frame clones and lacks some. Of fewer than 200,000 clones in the sample, more than 70% were seen once. Sequenced material: peripheral blood. These TCRs come from a woman aged 60-75 years with acute or convalescent COVID-19.

This clone was seen only a few times. This chain uses TRBV6-5 with TRBJ2-7; 9 bases agree with TRBD1. The CDR3 sequence is 11 residues long. Germline values: CDR1 MNHEY, CDR2 SVGAGI. DNA of the CDR3: TGTGCCAGCACCCCGGGACAGGGCCTATCCGTC. It codes for CASTPGQGLSV.

The gene calls are TRBV10-2 and TRBJ2-2; 7 nucleotides agree with TRBD1. Trimming removed 3 bases from V and 3 bases from J; junction bases left unmatched: 4. This CDR3 contains 15 residues. Germline loops: CDR1 WSHSY, CDR2 SAAADI. The CDR3 coding sequence is TGCGCCAGCAGTGAAGCAGGGGGATACACCGGGGAGCTGTTTTTT. The encoded protein is CASSEAGGYTGELFF.

The chain uses TRBV9 and TRBJ2-6, with D tentatively TRBD2 (6 bases). The V end lost 2 bases, the J end lost 4 bases, and 10 bases lay between the germline ends. Germline assignment: CDR1 SGDLS and CDR2 YYNGEE. This CDR3 has 15 amino acids. DNA of the CDR3: TGTGCCAGCAGCGTCCTAGCGTGGGGGGCCAACGTCCTGACTTTC. Translation gives CASSVLAWGANVLTF.

This clone was found once. The chain combines TRBV7-9 with TRBJ1-1; D ambiguous. Germline-derived CDR1 and CDR2 are SEHNR and FQNEAQ (reference sequence). This CDR3 has 15 amino acids. Between the trimmed V and J ends, which lost 4 bases and 0 bases, there was a span of 12 bases. The CDR3 loop reads CASSSPQDMNTEAFF. The DNA for the CDR3 is TGTGCCAGCAGCTCACCCCAGGATATGAACACTGAAGCTTTCTTT.

V and J are TRBV2 and TRBJ2-1, with 9 bases that match TRBD2. CDR1 SNHLY and CDR2 FYNNEI come from the germline V gene. V lost 7 bases to trimming and J lost 7 bases; unmatched junction nucleotides: 11. This CDR3 comprises 15 residues. The chain's CDR3 is CASTNSGSPPNEQFF. The DNA for the CDR3 is TGTGCCAGCACCAATAGCGGGAGTCCCCCTAATGAGCAGTTCTTC.

The chain employs TRBV5-4 and TRBJ1-1; D remains ambiguous. The CDR3 runs to 12 residues. Germline V gene sequence: CDR1 SGHNT, CDR2 YYREEE (reference sequence). V lost 4 bases, J lost 5 bases, and 9 bases lay in between. CDR3 sequence: CASSPGGTEAFF. Written as DNA, the CDR3 is TGTGCCAGCAGCCCCGGAGGAACTGAAGCTTTCTTT.

The chain employs TRBV30 and TRBJ1-5; 8 bases match TRBD1. Germline V lookup: CDR1 GTSNPN, CDR2 SVGIG (reference sequence). The CDR3 totals 14 residues. The J segment lost 2 bases and the V segment lost 3 bases, leaving 3 bases of the junction unmatched. Here the CDR3 DNA reads TGTGCCTGGAGAGGACAGGGACGCAATCAGCCCCAGCATTTT. Protein: CAWRGQGRNQPQHF.

The chain recombines TRBV19 with TRBJ2-3; D not certain. Germline CDR1 LNHDA, CDR2 SQIVND (reference sequence). Trimming stripped 6 bases from V and 0 bases from J, with 7 bases between. The CDR3 extends over 13 amino acids. The chain's CDR3 is CASRNPSTDTQYF. CDR3 nucleotides: TGTGCCAGTAGAAATCCTAGCACAGATACGCAGTATTTT.

The chain uses TRBV28 and TRBJ1-2, with 8 positions matching TRBD1. This CDR3 contains 14 residues. Germline lookup yields CDR1 MDHEN and CDR2 SYDVKM. V lost 5 bases and J lost 5; bases outside the gene matches: 7. The CDR3: CASSQGQGAYGYTF. The CDR3 nucleotides are TGTGCCAGCAGTCAAGGACAGGGAGCTTATGGCTACACCTTC.

The V and J genes are TRBV6-4 and TRBJ2-2, with D unresolved. The CDR3 sequence is 15 residues long. Trimming took 0 bases from V and 0 from J, leaving 5 bases between them. The germline gives CDR1 MRHNA, CDR2 SNTAGT. CDR3 bases: TGTGCCAGCAGTGACTCGACAACGAACACCGGGGAGCTGTTTTTT. It yields the protein CASSDSTTNTGELFF.

The chain uses TRBV28 and TRBJ1-4; D may be TRBD1 (6 bases). Germline CDR1 reads MDHEN; CDR2 reads SYDVKM. The CDR3 has 15 amino acids. The germline V and J ends were trimmed by 3 bases and 1 base, with 9 bases remaining between them. This chain's CDR3 is CASSFQTGTNEKLFF. The CDR3 region has the DNA TGTGCCAGCAGTTTTCAGACAGGAACTAATGAAAAACTGTTTTTT.

V usage is TRBV12-3 or TRBV12-4 and J usage is TRBJ1-2; TRBD1 matches at 8 bases. There are 13 residues in the CDR3. V was clipped by 6 bases and J by 4 bases; unmatched bases: 4. The chain's CDR3 is CASRTGVGYGYTF. The CDR3 DNA sequence: TGTGCCAGCAGGACAGGGGTTGGCTATGGCTACACCTTC.

The genes are TRBV29-1 and TRBJ1-5; 7 bases align to TRBD1. CDR3 size: 13 residues. J gave up 1 base and V 6 bases, and 3 bases lay outside the gene matches. Germline V gene data show CDR1 as SQVTM and CDR2 as ANQGSEA. The DNA of the CDR3 is TGCAGCGTATTACAGGGGAGCAATCAGCCCCAGCATTTT. It is translated as CSVLQGSNQPQHF.

The CDR3 DNA follows: TGTGCCAGCAGGCCAGGGGGGACTAGCGGCCACAATGAGCAGTTCTTC. It codes for CASRPGGTSGHNEQFF. This chain uses TRBV7-2 with TRBJ2-1; 11 positions match TRBD2. Germline V gives CDR1 SGHTA, CDR2 FQGNSA. Trimming cost V 6 bases and J 5 bases; bases outside gene matches: 9. The CDR3 has 16 residues.